This T cell receptor (beta chain) was recorded in a study of blood T cell repertoires in COVID-19. In the original workflow: Reference gene primers were amplified, and this amplification served to estimate nucleated cell counts. Measured with immunoSEQ multiplex PCR; TCRdb has only the in-frame clones, and not every one. From that table come the V and J calls and clone size; the DNA was used to work out D and trimming. The sample lists over 120,000 clones, roughly 80% seen once, with 9.2% in the top ten. The material sequenced was PBMCs or T cells enriched from blood (not recorded which). This TCR was sampled from a man over 45 who had recovered from COVID-19.

CDR3 amino acids: CASSQSGTGKYGYTF. The CDR3 nucleotides read TGCGCCAGCAGTCAATCCGGGACAGGGAAGTATGGCTACACCTTC. The rearrangement joins TRBV23-1 to TRBJ1-2; 9 nucleotides line up with TRBD1. TRBV23-1 is given ORF status, its function remaining uncertain. V lost 0 bases to trimming and J lost 5 bases; unmatched junction nucleotides: 4. The CDR3 is made up of 15 amino acids.